Presented here are 5 T cell receptor beta chains from one specimen sequenced in a study of T-cell memory formation after mild COVID-19. MiXCR, applied by TCRdb to the 5' RACE reads, yields one record per CDR3 protein. The data show about 210,000 distinct CDR3 sequences, 27% seen once. Input material: PBMCs or a T cell subset sorted from them (not recorded which). The receptors come from an adult woman who had mild COVID-19 (a few samples of this study predate the infection). Cell type and time point are not known.

The J gene is TRBJ2-7, the V gene TRBV9, with a weak D call TRBD2 (5 bases). This CDR3 has 17 amino acids. Germline CDR1 reads SGDLS; CDR2 reads YYNGEE. The germline V and J ends were trimmed by 1 base and 7 bases, with 24 bases remaining between them. CDR3 loop: CASSVTQSSAVSGEQYF. CDR3 in DNA: TGTGCCAGCAGCGTAACCCAGAGCTCGGCCGTCTCGGGAGAGCAGTACTTC.

This chain joins TRBV6-5 and TRBJ1-2; possibly TRBD1 for D (6 bases). Germline CDR1 MNHEY, CDR2 SVGAGI. V lost 2 bases and J 4 bases, leaving 11 bases between the germline ends. The CDR3 is 14 residues long. This CDR3 is CASSYGGGLYGYTF. The CDR3 DNA is TGTGCCAGCAGTTACGGTGGGGGCCTCTATGGCTACACCTTC.

V gene TRBV7-2 combines with J gene TRBJ1-5; 8 nucleotides match TRBD1. Germline CDR1 reads SGHTA; CDR2 reads FQGNSA. This CDR3 contains 17 residues. V shed 3 bases and J 8 bases; nucleotides not matched to a gene: 15. CDR3: CASSFGQGPLAIKPQHF. CDR3 nucleotide sequence: TGTGCCAGCAGCTTCGGACAGGGTCCCTTAGCAATCAAGCCCCAGCATTTT.

The chain uses TRBV12-5 and TRBJ2-3; possibly TRBD1 for D (5 bases). Trimming stripped 5 bases from V and 1 base from J, with 16 bases between. The CDR3 has 16 residues. Germline CDR1 and CDR2: LGHNT and FRNRAP. Here the CDR3 reads CASGTVLGPRTDTQYF. The CDR3 bases are TGTGCTAGTGGTACGGTCCTGGGGCCCCGCACAGATACGCAGTATTTT.

The rearrangement uses TRBV4-2 and TRBJ2-1; D uncertain. Germline CDR1 reads LGHNA; CDR2 reads YNFKEQ. V was clipped by 1 base and J by 5 bases, with 6 bases between them. The CDR3 extends over 13 amino acids. Here the CDR3 DNA reads TGTGCCAGCAGCCAAGCCGAGAACAATGAGCAGTTCTTC. It specifies CASSQAENNEQFF.